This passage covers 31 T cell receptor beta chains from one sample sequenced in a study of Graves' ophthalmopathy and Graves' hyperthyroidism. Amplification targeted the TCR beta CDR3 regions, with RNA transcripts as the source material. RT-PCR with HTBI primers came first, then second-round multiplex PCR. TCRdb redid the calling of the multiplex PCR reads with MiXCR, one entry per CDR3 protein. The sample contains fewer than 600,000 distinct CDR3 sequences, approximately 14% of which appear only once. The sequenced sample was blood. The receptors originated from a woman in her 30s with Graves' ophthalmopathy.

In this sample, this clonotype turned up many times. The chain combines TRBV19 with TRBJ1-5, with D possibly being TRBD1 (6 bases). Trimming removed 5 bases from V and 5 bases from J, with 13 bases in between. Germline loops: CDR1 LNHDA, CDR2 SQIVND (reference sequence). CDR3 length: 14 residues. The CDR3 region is CASSLGARYQPQHF. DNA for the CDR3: TGTGCCAGTAGTCTGGGGGCAAGGTATCAGCCCCAGCATTTT.

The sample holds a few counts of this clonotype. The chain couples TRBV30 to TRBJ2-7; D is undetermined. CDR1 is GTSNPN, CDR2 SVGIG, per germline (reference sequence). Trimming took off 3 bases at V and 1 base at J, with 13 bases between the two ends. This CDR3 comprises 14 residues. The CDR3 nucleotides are TGTGCCTGGAGCCTTTCTCCGGAGTCCTACGAGCAGTACTTC. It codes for CAWSLSPESYEQYF.

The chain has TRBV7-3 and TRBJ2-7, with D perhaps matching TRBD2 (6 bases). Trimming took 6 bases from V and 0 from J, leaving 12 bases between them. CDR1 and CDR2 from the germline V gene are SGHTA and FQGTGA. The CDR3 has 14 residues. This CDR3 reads CASRPRLGSYEQYF. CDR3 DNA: TGTGCCAGCAGACCTCGACTAGGCTCCTACGAGCAGTACTTC.

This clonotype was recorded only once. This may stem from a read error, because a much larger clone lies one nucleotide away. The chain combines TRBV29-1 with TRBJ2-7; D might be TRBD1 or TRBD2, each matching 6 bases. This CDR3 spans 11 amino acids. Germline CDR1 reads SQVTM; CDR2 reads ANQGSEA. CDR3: CSVPRGDEHYF. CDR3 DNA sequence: TGCAGCGTTCCTAGGGGGGACGAGCATTACTTC.

CDR3 coding DNA: TGTGCCAGCAGTGTATTAGGGGCCCGAACCGGGGAGCTGTTTTTT. Its protein product is CASSVLGARTGELFF. The chain joins TRBV2 to TRBJ2-2, with D perhaps TRBD1 (5 bases). The germline V and J ends were trimmed by 4 bases and 5 bases, with 14 bases remaining between them. Per germline, CDR1 SNHLY and CDR2 FYNNEI. This CDR3 is built from 15 residues. Combining the CDR3 with reference TRBV2 and TRBJ2-2 gives the whole variable domain EPEVTQTPSHQVTQMGQEVILRCVPISNHLYFYWYRQILGQKVEFLVSFYNNEISEKSEIFDDQFSVERPDGSNFTLKIRSTKLEDSAMYFCASSVLGARTGELFFGEGSRLTVL.

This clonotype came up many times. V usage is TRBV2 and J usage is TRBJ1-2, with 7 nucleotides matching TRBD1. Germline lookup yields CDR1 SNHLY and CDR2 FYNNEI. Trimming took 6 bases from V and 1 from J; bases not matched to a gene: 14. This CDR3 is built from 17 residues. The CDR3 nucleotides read TGTGCCAGCAGAGTTACTTCTGGGAGGGGGCTTAACTATGGCTACACCTTC. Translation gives CASRVTSGRGLNYGYTF.

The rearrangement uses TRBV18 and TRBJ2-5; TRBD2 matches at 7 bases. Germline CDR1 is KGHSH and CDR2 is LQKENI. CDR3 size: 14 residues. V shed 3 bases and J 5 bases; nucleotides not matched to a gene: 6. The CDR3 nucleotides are TGTGCCAGCTCACCGGGCGGGAGATTGGAGACCCAGTACTTC. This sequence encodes CASSPGGRLETQYF.

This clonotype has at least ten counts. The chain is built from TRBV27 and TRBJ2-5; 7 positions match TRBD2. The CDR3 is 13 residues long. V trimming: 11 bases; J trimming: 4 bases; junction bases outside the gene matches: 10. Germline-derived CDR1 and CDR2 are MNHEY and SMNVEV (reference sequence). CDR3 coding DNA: TGTGCCGCGTCTGGGGGGGTTGGAGAGACCCAGTACTTC. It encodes CAASGGVGETQYF.

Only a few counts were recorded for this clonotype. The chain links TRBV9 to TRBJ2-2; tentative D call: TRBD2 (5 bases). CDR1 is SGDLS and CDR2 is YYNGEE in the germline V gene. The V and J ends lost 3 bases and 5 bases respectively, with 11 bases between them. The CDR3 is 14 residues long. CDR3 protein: CASSDLSGTGELFF. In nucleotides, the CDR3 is TGTGCCAGCAGCGATTTGTCGGGAACCGGGGAGCTGTTTTTT.

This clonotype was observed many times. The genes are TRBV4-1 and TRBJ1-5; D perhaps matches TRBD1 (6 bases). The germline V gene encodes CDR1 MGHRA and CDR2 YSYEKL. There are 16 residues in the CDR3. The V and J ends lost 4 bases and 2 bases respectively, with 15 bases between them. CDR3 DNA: TGCGCCAGCAGCCGCAGCACAGGGAGACGCAATCAGCCCCAGCATTTT. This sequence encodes CASSRSTGRRNQPQHF.

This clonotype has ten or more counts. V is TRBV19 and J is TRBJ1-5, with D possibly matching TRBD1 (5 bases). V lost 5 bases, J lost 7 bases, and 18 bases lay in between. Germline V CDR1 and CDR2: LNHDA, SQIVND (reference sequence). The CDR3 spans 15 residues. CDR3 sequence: CASSFGHGGEQPQHF. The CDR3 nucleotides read TGTGCCAGTAGTTTCGGACACGGGGGAGAACAGCCCCAGCATTTT.

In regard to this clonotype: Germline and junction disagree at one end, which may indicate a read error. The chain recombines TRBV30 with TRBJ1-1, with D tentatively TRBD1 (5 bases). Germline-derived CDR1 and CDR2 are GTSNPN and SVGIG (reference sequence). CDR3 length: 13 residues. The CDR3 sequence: CAWSGQMNTEACF. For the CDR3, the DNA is TGTGCCTGGAGTGGACAGATGAACACTGAAGCTTGCTTT.

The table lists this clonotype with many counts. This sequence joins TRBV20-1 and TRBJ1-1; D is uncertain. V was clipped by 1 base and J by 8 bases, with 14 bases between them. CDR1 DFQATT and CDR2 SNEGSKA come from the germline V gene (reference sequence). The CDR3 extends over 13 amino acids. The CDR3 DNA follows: TGCAGTGCTAGAGGCGGCAGCTTTACCGAAGCTTTCTTT. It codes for CSARGGSFTEAFF.

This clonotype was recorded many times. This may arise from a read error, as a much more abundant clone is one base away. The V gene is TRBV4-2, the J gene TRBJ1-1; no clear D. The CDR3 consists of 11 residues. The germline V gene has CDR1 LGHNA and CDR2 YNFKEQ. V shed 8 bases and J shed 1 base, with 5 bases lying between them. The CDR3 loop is CASWGNTEAFF. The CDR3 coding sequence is TGTGCCAGCTGGGGGAACACTGAAGCTTTCTTT.

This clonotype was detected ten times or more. The CDR3 DNA sequence: TGTGCCAGCAGTTACTCAGGGACAGCCTCAAGTGGCTACACCTTC. Amino acids: CASSYSGTASSGYTF. The chain recombines TRBV6-5 with TRBJ1-2; 7 bases are a match to TRBD1. J lost 7 bases, V lost 0 bases, and 8 bases had no gene match. In germline, CDR1 is MNHEY, CDR2 SVGAGI. The CDR3 runs 15 residues.

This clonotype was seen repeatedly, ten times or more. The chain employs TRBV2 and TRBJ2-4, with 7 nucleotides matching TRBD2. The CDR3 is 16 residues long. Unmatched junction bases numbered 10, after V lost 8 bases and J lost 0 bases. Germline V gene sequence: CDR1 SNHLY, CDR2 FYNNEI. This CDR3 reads CASVGLRSLAKNIQYF. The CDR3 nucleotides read TGTGCCAGCGTGGGACTACGCTCCTTAGCCAAAAACATTCAGTACTTC. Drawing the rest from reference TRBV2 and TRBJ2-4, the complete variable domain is EPEVTQTPSHQVTQMGQEVILRCVPISNHLYFYWYRQILGQKVEFLVSFYNNEISEKSEIFDDQFSVERPDGSNFTLKIRSTKLEDSAMYFCASVGLRSLAKNIQYFGAGTRLSVL.

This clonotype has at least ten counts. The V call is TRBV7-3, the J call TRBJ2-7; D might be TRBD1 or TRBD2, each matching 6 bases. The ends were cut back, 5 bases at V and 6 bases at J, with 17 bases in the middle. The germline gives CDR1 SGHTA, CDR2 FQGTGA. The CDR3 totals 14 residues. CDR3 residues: CASSPGVGGGEQYF. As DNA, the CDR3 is TGTGCCAGCAGCCCCGGGGTGGGGGGCGGCGAGCAGTACTTC.

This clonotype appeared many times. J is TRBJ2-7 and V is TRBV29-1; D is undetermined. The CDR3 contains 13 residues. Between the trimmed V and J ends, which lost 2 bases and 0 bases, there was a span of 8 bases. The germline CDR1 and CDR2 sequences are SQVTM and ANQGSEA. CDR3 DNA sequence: TGCAGCGTTGAACGACCTAGCTCCTACGAGCAGTACTTC. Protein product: CSVERPSSYEQYF.

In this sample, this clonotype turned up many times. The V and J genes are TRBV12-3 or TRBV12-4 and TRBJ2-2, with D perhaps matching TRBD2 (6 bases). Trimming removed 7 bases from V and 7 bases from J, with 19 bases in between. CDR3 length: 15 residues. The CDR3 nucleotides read TGTGCCAGCACCGAGACTAGTGGTATCGGCGGGGAGCTGTTTTTT. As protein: CASTETSGIGGELFF.

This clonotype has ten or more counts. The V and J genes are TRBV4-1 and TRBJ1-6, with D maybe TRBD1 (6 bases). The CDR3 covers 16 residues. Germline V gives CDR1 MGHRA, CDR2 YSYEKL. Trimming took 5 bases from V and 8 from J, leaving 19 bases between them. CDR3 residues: CASSARMRQDDSPLHF. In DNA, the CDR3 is TGCGCCAGCAGCGCGCGTATGCGACAGGACGATTCACCCCTCCACTTT.

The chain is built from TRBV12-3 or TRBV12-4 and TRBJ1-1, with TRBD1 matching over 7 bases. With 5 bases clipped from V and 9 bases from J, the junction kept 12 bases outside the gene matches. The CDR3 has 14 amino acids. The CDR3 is CASSRQGGRTKAFF. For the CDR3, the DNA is TGTGCCAGCAGTCGACAGGGAGGTAGAACTAAAGCTTTCTTT.

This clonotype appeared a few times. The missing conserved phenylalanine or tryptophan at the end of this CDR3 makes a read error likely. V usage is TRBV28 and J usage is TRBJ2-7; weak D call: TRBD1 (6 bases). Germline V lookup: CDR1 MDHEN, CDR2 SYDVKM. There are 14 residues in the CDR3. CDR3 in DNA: TGCGCCAGCAGTCCGCGGACAGCAACCTACGAGCAGTACCTC. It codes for CASSPRTATYEQYL.

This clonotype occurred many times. The CDR3 DNA follows: TGTGCCAGCAGCCAACGGGGCAGGGGGCTCGGGAGCAATCAGCCCCAGCATTTT. Protein product: CASSQRGRGLGSNQPQHF. The chain combines TRBV16 with TRBJ1-5; TRBD1 matches at 8 bases. In germline, CDR1 is KGHSY, CDR2 FQNENV. The V segment lost 2 bases and the J segment 1 base; nucleotides outside the gene matches: 10. The CDR3 covers 18 residues.

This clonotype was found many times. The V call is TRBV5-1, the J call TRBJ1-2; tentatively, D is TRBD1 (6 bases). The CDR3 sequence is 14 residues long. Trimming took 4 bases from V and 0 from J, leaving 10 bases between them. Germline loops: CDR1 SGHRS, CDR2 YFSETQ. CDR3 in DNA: TGCGCCAGCAGCCGGGACAACTCTAACTATGGCTACACCTTC. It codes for CASSRDNSNYGYTF.

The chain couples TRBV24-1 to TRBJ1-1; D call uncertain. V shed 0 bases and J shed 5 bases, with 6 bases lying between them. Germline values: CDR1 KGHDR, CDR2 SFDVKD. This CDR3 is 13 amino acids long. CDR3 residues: CATSDLRGTEAFF. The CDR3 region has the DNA TGTGCCACCAGTGATTTGCGGGGAACTGAAGCTTTCTTT.

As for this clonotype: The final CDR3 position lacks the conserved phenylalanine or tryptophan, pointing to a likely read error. Written as DNA, the CDR3 is TGTGCCAGCACTCTGGGAGGGGCCTACGAGCAGTACTAC. It translates to CASTLGGAYEQYY. The V call is TRBV12-3 or TRBV12-4, the J call TRBJ2-7; 7 nucleotides align to TRBD2. CDR3 length equals 13 residues. V lost 7 bases, J lost 2 bases, and 5 bases stayed unmatched.

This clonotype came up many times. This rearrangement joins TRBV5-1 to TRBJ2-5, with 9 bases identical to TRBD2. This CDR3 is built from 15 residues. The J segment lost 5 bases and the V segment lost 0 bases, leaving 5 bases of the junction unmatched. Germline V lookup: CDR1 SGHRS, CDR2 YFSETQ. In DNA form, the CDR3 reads TGCGCCAGCAGCTTGGAGGTCAGCGGGGGGGAGACCCAGTACTTC. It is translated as CASSLEVSGGETQYF.

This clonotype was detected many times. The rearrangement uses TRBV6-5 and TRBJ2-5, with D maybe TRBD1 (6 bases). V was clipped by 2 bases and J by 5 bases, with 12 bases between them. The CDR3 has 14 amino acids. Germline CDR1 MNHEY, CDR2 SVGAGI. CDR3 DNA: TGTGCCAGCAGTTACGGCCAGGGGCTTGAGACCCAGTACTTC. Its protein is CASSYGQGLETQYF.

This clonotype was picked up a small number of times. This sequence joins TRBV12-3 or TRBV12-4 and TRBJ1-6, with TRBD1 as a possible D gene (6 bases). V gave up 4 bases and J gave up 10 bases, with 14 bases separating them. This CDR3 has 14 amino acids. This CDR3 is CASSWGGAESPLHF. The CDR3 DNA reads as TGTGCCAGCAGTTGGGGGGGCGCGGAGTCACCCCTCCACTTT.

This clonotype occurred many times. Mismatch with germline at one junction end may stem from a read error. The CDR3, as DNA: TGTGCCGGCAGTTCGACAGGATTGACCTACGAGCAGTACTTC. Amino acid sequence: CAGSSTGLTYEQYF. This chain links TRBV6-5 with TRBJ2-7; perhaps TRBD1 as D (6 bases). The length of the CDR3 is 14 residues. Germline CDR1 MNHEY, CDR2 SVGAGI.

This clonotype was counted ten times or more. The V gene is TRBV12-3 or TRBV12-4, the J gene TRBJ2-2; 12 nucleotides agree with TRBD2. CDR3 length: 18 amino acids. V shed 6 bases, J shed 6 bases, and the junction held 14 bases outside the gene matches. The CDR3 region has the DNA TGTGCCAGCAGCCCATTACCTCGGACTAGCGGGATTTCCGGGGAGCTGTTTTTT. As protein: CASSPLPRTSGISGELFF.